This is a list of T cell receptor beta chains from one sample in a study of T cell clusters in autoimmune cytopenias. From its re-call of the multiplex PCR reads, TCRdb lists each CDR3 protein once, without DNA. The repertoire table contains about 3,900 distinct CDR3 sequences. Material for sequencing was peripheral blood. The receptor source for this set is a human donor with an autoimmune cytopenia or autoimmune hepatitis (not recorded which). Each CDR3 is given with its conserved first and last residue. Each record gives: V gene, clone size, J gene, CDR3 protein. Rows may omit the clone size; those that give it use once, few, many or a size class.

V: TRBV7-2
size: -
J: TRBJ2-6
CDR3: CASSLTGANVLTF

V: TRBV10-3
size: -
J: TRBJ2-6
CDR3: CAIGESFSGANVLTF

V: TRBV6-5
size: medium-sized
J: TRBJ2-7
CDR3: CASSRQGPSYEQYF

V: TRBV5-1
size: -
J: TRBJ2-6
CDR3: CASSLVGGSGANVLTF

V: TRBV29-1
size: medium-sized
J: TRBJ1-2
CDR3: CSVEFRRARTLNYGYTF

V: TRBV30
size: -
J: TRBJ2-5
CDR3: CASSARSGTAGKETQYF

V: TRBV27
size: medium-sized
J: TRBJ2-1
CDR3: CASSYYNEQFF

V: TRBV27
size: medium-sized
J: TRBJ1-3
CDR3: CASSLSNLGRGISGNTIYF

V: TRBV30
size: medium-sized
J: TRBJ1-5
CDR3: CAWSVSSRSNQPQHF

V: TRBV10-3
size: -
J: TRBJ1-2
CDR3: CAISEDRLYGYTF

V: TRBV13
size: medium-sized
J: TRBJ1-6
CDR3: CASSSGPGVSRLHF

V: TRBV5-4
size: -
J: TRBJ2-5
CDR3: CASSSRETQYF

V: TRBV7-6
size: -
J: TRBJ2-7
CDR3: CASSRLAGAASRKQYF

V: TRBV6-4
size: -
J: TRBJ2-7
CDR3: CASSAVSGSEQYF

V: TRBV29-1
size: large
J: TRBJ1-2
CDR3: CSGGGQGGYGYTF

V: TRBV6-2/TRBV6-3
size: medium-sized
J: TRBJ2-7
CDR3: CASSRRAGTSFEQYF

V: TRBV6-5
size: -
J: TRBJ1-6
CDR3: CASSYRGLHNSPLHF

V: TRBV19
size: medium-sized
J: TRBJ2-7
CDR3: CASSIDDRAPSYEQYF

V: TRBV6-5
size: medium-sized
J: TRBJ2-7
CDR3: CASSEALGSYVDYEQYF

V: TRBV5-4
size: medium-sized
J: TRBJ1-5
CDR3: CASSLDDRWASNQPQHF

V: TRBV18
size: -
J: TRBJ2-3
CDR3: CASSPGGGTDTQYF

V: TRBV6-2/TRBV6-3
size: -
J: TRBJ2-3
CDR3: CASRSSGRAQDTQYF

V: TRBV5-6
size: -
J: TRBJ2-7
CDR3: CASSKTSRTYEQYF

V: TRBV19
size: medium-sized
J: TRBJ1-1
CDR3: CASSIIQGTEAFF

V: TRBV5-5
size: -
J: TRBJ2-3
CDR3: CASSLSWRTDTQYF

V: TRBV5-6
size: medium-sized
J: TRBJ2-5
CDR3: CASSLSETQYF

V: TRBV6-2/TRBV6-3
size: medium-sized
J: TRBJ2-7
CDR3: CASSFSGDTYEQYF

V: TRBV19
size: -
J: TRBJ2-1
CDR3: CASRTGGTSGDYNEQFF

V: TRBV4-1
size: -
J: TRBJ2-3
CDR3: CASSPSGKAQYF

V: TRBV20-1
size: -
J: TRBJ2-3
CDR3: CSARGGENADTQYF

V: TRBV29-1
size: -
J: TRBJ1-2
CDR3: CSVEMGQGAFNGYTF

V: TRBV19
size: medium-sized
J: TRBJ2-2
CDR3: CASSSPTFWQGIHGELFF

V: TRBV30
size: medium-sized
J: TRBJ2-2
CDR3: CARRQGDTGELFF

V: TRBV6-5
size: medium-sized
J: TRBJ2-3
CDR3: CASSYGRLDTQYF

V: TRBV12-3/TRBV12-4
size: -
J: TRBJ2-4
CDR3: CATRQEIAKNIQYF

V: TRBV7-9
size: -
J: TRBJ1-1
CDR3: CASSLVVTEAFF

V: TRBV12-3/TRBV12-4
size: -
J: TRBJ2-3
CDR3: CASSQESGGAVTDTQYF

V: TRBV11-1
size: medium-sized
J: TRBJ1-2
CDR3: CASSLSQANYGYTF

V: TRBV7-2
size: -
J: TRBJ2-7
CDR3: CASSFRTSGGPYEQYF

V: TRBV24-1
size: -
J: TRBJ1-5
CDR3: CATSDWGQRDQPQHF

V: TRBV6-5
size: medium-sized
J: TRBJ1-1
CDR3: CASSYSRATEAFF

V: TRBV6-5
size: medium-sized
J: TRBJ2-7
CDR3: CASSSPDRTYEQYF

V: TRBV30
size: medium-sized
J: TRBJ1-5
CDR3: CAWSVGGGPQHF

V: TRBV5-5
size: medium-sized
J: TRBJ1-2
CDR3: CASSHGTGNYGYTF

V: TRBV7-2
size: -
J: TRBJ1-2
CDR3: CASSRGQGAGYGYTF

V: TRBV30
size: medium-sized
J: TRBJ2-3
CDR3: CAWSGKDTQYF

V: TRBV30
size: -
J: TRBJ1-2
CDR3: CAWRGSRFLNYGYTF

V: TRBV11-1
size: -
J: TRBJ2-7
CDR3: CASSLGLAGYEQYF

V: TRBV19
size: medium-sized
J: TRBJ1-2
CDR3: CASSIALDSSGYTF

V: TRBV27
size: -
J: TRBJ2-7
CDR3: CATQRSGGSEQYF